These 4 T cell receptor beta chains originate from one sample sequenced in a study of T-cell memory formation after mild COVID-19. MiXCR was run by TCRdb on the 5' RACE reads, yielding one entry per CDR3 protein. The sample comprises around 390,000 distinct CDR3 sequences, roughly 15% of which are singletons, and 20% to 25% rests with the top ten. Sequenced material: PBMCs or a T cell subset sorted from them (not recorded which). All receptors come from a man aged 18 to 29 who had mild COVID-19 (a few samples of this study predate the infection). Cell type and time point are not known.

The genes are TRBV5-1 and TRBJ2-5; D not resolved. The CDR3 has 14 residues. V dropped 1 base and J dropped 1 base, with 8 bases sitting between them. Germline values: CDR1 SGHRS, CDR2 YFSETQ. Here the CDR3 reads CASSLNRFQETQYF. The CDR3 bases are TGCGCCAGCAGCTTGAATCGGTTCCAAGAGACCCAGTACTTC.

The rearrangement joins TRBV4-2 to TRBJ1-5; maybe TRBD1 (5 bases). Trimming cost V 0 bases and J 7 bases, with 13 bases left between them. Germline-derived CDR1 and CDR2 are LGHNA and YNFKEQ. This CDR3 is built from 15 residues. CDR3 residues: CASSQDPGGGQPQHF. Written as DNA, the CDR3 is TGTGCCAGCAGCCAAGATCCCGGGGGTGGCCAGCCCCAGCATTTT.

This clonotype was observed a few times. The chain couples TRBV29-1 to TRBJ1-1; TRBD1 might be the D (5 bases). The germline V gene encodes CDR1 SQVTM and CDR2 ANQGSEA. V was cut by 5 bases and J by 3 bases, with 7 bases left in between. There are 11 residues in the CDR3. The CDR3 reads CSVSRDTEAFF. The CDR3 nucleotides read TGCAGCGTTTCCAGGGACACTGAAGCTTTCTTT.

The gene calls are TRBV4-3 and TRBJ2-1; TRBD1 might be the D (5 bases). CDR3 length: 14 amino acids. The germline V gene has CDR1 LGHNA and CDR2 YSLEER. V was clipped by 4 bases and J by 2 bases, with 9 bases between them. The CDR3 region has the DNA TGCGCCAGCAGCCGGACAATCACCTACAATGAGCAGTTCTTC. Its translation is CASSRTITYNEQFF.